This TCR beta chain was captured in a study of OX40 agonist ivuxolimab in advanced cancers. Background on the study: Enrolled patients in dose escalation had cancers that were hepatocellular carcinoma, melanoma, renal cell or head and neck cancer. Study-level points and caveats: Expanded clones belonging to CD8+ T cells outnumbered, on average, those of CD4+.

Germline CDR1 SGHVS, CDR2 FQNEAQ. The CDR3 length is 16 residues. V lost 1 base, J lost 4 bases, and 14 bases lay in between. Comment on this clone: Its antigen is as yet unknown.

The method was immunoSEQ multiplex PCR; TCRdb's version includes in-frame clones alone and lacks a portion of them. The data show roughly 41,000 clones, about four fifths seen once. The V and J genes are TRBV7-8 and TRBJ1-3; D is ambiguous. The origin of this receptor is an adult with an advanced solid tumor such as melanoma, head and neck, liver or kidney cancer. Sequenced material: CD4+ or CD8+ T cells sorted from blood, taken in a trial of the OX40 agonist ivuxolimab. In DNA form, the CDR3 reads TGTGCCAGCAGCTTAGTGAGGGCAAGATCGGGAAACACCATATATTTT. Its protein product is CASSLVRARSGNTIYF. Full variable domain (rest looked up from reference TRBV7-8 and TRBJ1-3): GAGVSQSPRYKVAKRGQDVALRCDPISGHVSLFWYQQALGQGPEFLTYFQNEAQLDKSGLPSDRFFAERPEGSVSTLKIQRTQQEDSAVYLCASSLVRARSGNTIYFGEGSWLTVV.